The 16 T cell receptor beta chains presented below share a single source sample, sequenced in a study of cytomegalovirus exposure and HLA in healthy donors. The PCR had 60 Vbeta and 13 Jbeta primers. TCRdb keeps only in-frame clones here, not all; method: immunoSEQ multiplex PCR. The table lists about 210,000 clones, approximately 86% of them singletons. The sequencing sample was made of PBMCs. The receptors originated from a boy aged 2 to 10 in good health and CMV-seronegative.

This chain uses TRBV14 with TRBJ2-3; 14 positions agree with TRBD2. Germline CDR1 and CDR2: SGHDN and FVKESK. This CDR3 has 15 residues. Trimming removed 6 bases from V and 5 bases from J; junction bases left unmatched: 4. This CDR3 reads CASSRTSGGIDTQYF. DNA of the CDR3: TGTGCCAGCAGTCGGACTAGCGGGGGGATAGATACGCAGTATTTT.

The J gene is TRBJ2-3, the V gene TRBV5-4; 8 bases map to TRBD2. V lost 1 base, J lost 0 bases, and 7 bases stayed unmatched. Per the germline V gene, CDR1 is SGHNT and CDR2 is YYREEE (reference sequence). The CDR3 covers 17 residues. Written as DNA, the CDR3 is TGTGCCAGCAGCTTGACGAAAACTAGCGGAAGCACAGATACGCAGTATTTT. This codes for CASSLTKTSGSTDTQYF.

This clone was seen only once. The rearrangement uses TRBV9 and TRBJ2-3; a possible D gene is TRBD1 (5 bases). This CDR3 is built from 16 residues. Trimming cost V 2 bases and J 2 bases, with 15 bases left between them. Germline lookup yields CDR1 SGDLS and CDR2 YYNGEE. CDR3 DNA: TGTGCCAGCAGCGTTGACAGCCGAATCGACACAGATACGCAGTATTTT. The encoded protein is CASSVDSRIDTDTQYF.

This clone was seen more than once but under ten times. V gene TRBV5-1 combines with J gene TRBJ1-1, with a tentative D call TRBD1 (5 bases). V lost 2 bases and J 2 bases, leaving 22 bases between the germline ends. The CDR3 runs to 18 residues. The germline V gene encodes CDR1 SGHRS and CDR2 YFSETQ. The CDR3 nucleotides read TGCGCCAGCAGCTTTGGGGCGGCACTCAGACGACCAAACACTGAAGCTTTCTTT. This sequence encodes CASSFGAALRRPNTEAFF.

V usage is TRBV28 and J usage is TRBJ2-7; the match to TRBD1 covers 7 bases. The CDR3 length is 14 residues. In germline, CDR1 is MDHEN, CDR2 SYDVKM. V was pared by 8 bases and J by 0 bases, with 7 bases of the junction left unmatched. The CDR3 DNA is TGTGCCAGCGTGACGACAGGGAGCTCCTACGAGCAGTACTTC. This codes for CASVTTGSSYEQYF.

This clone has only one observation. CDR3 sequence: CASSFQGPWLAFF. The CDR3 DNA is TGTGCCAGCAGCTTCCAGGGCCCCTGGCTCGCTTTCTTT. The chain has TRBV7-9 and TRBJ1-1; D perhaps matches TRBD1 (5 bases). The CDR3 is 13 residues long. The V end was cut by 3 bases, the J end by 11 bases, with 16 bases between. The V gene's germline CDR1 is SEHNR and CDR2 FQNEAQ (reference sequence).

This clone showed up just once. V is TRBV4-2 and J is TRBJ2-1, with 7 nucleotides matching TRBD2. Germline V gene lookup returns CDR1 LGHNA and CDR2 YNFKEQ. J was trimmed by 6 bases and V by 3 bases; bases with no gene match: 8. This CDR3 contains 15 residues. CDR3 protein: CASSQVWEGFNEQFF. The CDR3 nucleotides are TGTGCCAGCAGCCAGGTGTGGGAGGGCTTCAATGAGCAGTTCTTC.

This clone was seen more than once but under ten times. The rearrangement uses TRBV6-1 and TRBJ1-1; D not certain. The V gene lost 7 bases and the J gene lost 7 bases, with 7 bases spanning the gap. Per germline, CDR1 MNHNS and CDR2 SASEGT. This CDR3 has 10 residues. The chain's CDR3 is CASTGLEAFF. The CDR3 nucleotides read TGTGCCAGCACAGGCCTTGAAGCTTTCTTT.

The gene calls are TRBV18 and TRBJ2-5; 8 bases line up with TRBD2. Germline trimming cut 2 bases from V and 4 bases from J; bases unmatched to any gene: 9. The CDR3 has 16 amino acids. Germline V CDR1 and CDR2: KGHSH, LQKENI. CDR3 DNA sequence: TGTGCCAGCTCACCATCGATGCGGGGGGACTCAGAGACCCAGTACTTC. Translating it yields CASSPSMRGDSETQYF.

V gene TRBV7-8 combines with J gene TRBJ1-5, with D perhaps matching TRBD1 (6 bases). The V end lost 3 bases, the J end lost 3 bases, and 12 bases lay between the germline ends. Germline CDR1 SGHVS, CDR2 FQNEAQ. This CDR3 is 15 amino acids long. The CDR3, as DNA: TGTGCCAGCAGCTTGGGGCAGGGGTTCAATCAGCCCCAGCATTTT. Translating gives CASSLGQGFNQPQHF.

The J gene is TRBJ2-5, the V gene TRBV2; the match to TRBD2 covers 8 bases. This CDR3 region has 12 residues. Germline V gene lookup returns CDR1 SNHLY and CDR2 FYNNEI. The ends lost 8 bases at V and 4 bases at J; junction bases unmatched: 3. CDR3 in amino acids: CASERETETQYF. The CDR3 DNA is TGTGCCAGCGAGCGGGAGACAGAGACCCAGTACTTC. Supplemented by reference TRBV2 and TRBJ2-5, the full variable domain reads EPEVTQTPSHQVTQMGQEVILRCVPISNHLYFYWYRQILGQKVEFLVSFYNNEISEKSEIFDDQFSVERPDGSNFTLKIRSTKLEDSAMYFCASERETETQYFGPGTRLLVL.

This clone was picked up one time. The chain recombines TRBV21-1 with TRBJ1-5; no DNA check was done on the table's D call, TRBD1. TRBV21-1 is given as a pseudogene. The CDR3 contains 13 residues. CDR3 DNA: TGTGCCAGCAGCAAACCAGGGATATCGCCCCAGCATTTT. Translation gives CASSKPGISPQHF.

The chain couples TRBV5-1 to TRBJ2-5; a possible D gene is TRBD1 (5 bases). The CDR3 has 14 amino acids. V was pared by 1 base and J by 1 base, with 8 bases between. Germline assignment: CDR1 SGHRS and CDR2 YFSETQ. CDR3: CASSLMGPQETQYF. The CDR3 nucleotides are TGCGCCAGCAGCTTGATGGGGCCCCAAGAGACCCAGTACTTC.

The chain uses TRBV15 and TRBJ2-5; the match to TRBD2 covers 7 bases. Per the germline V gene, CDR1 is LNHNV and CDR2 is YYDKDF (reference sequence). After removal of 8 bases from V and 4 bases from J, the junction contained 10 bases not matched to a gene. This CDR3 has 14 amino acids. In DNA form, the CDR3 reads TGTGCCACCGGGACGGGGGGAGCGGGAGAGACCCAGTACTTC. This gives the protein CATGTGGAGETQYF. The full variable domain, with the rest looked up from reference TRBV15 and TRBJ2-5, is DAMVIQNPRYQVTQFGKPVTLSCSQTLNHNVMYWYQQKSSQAPKLLFHYYDKDFNNEADTPDNFQSRRPNTSFCFLDIRSPGLGDTAMYLCATGTGGAGETQYFGPGTRLLVL.

To note about this clone: Germline is not matched at one junction end, which may reflect a read error. CDR3 nucleotides: TGTGCCGGCAGCGCAACCCCGGAGGTGAACAACTATGGCTACACCTTC. This codes for CAGSATPEVNNYGYTF. The chain links TRBV9 to TRBJ1-2; no reliable D call. This CDR3 is 16 amino acids long. CDR1 is SGDLS, CDR2 YYNGEE, per germline.

The V gene is TRBV15, the J gene TRBJ1-3; 9 positions match TRBD1. The CDR3 is 16 amino acids. The J segment lost 4 bases and the V segment lost 1 base, leaving 5 bases of the junction unmatched. Germline loops: CDR1 LNHNV, CDR2 YYDKDF (reference sequence). The CDR3 coding sequence is TGTGCCACCAGCAGAGTCGGGACAGGGCAGGGAAACACCATATATTTT. This gives the protein CATSRVGTGQGNTIYF. Complete variable domain (other parts from reference TRBV15 and TRBJ1-3): DAMVIQNPRYQVTQFGKPVTLSCSQTLNHNVMYWYQQKSSQAPKLLFHYYDKDFNNEADTPDNFQSRRPNTSFCFLDIRSPGLGDTAMYLCATSRVGTGQGNTIYFGEGSWLTVV.